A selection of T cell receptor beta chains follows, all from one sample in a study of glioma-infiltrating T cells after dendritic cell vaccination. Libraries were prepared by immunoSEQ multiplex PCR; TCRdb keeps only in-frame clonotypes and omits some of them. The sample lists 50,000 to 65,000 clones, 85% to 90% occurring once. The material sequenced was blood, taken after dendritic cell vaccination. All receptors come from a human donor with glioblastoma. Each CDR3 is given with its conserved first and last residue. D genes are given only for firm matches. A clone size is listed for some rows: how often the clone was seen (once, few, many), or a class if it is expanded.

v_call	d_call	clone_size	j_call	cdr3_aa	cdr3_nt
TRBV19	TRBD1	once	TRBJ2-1	CASSIGGRGFNEQFF	TGTGCCAGTAGTATTGGAGGCAGGGGGTTCAATGAGCAGTTCTTC
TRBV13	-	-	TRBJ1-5	CASSSSYKRNQPQHF	TGTGCCAGCAGCTCCTCTTATAAGCGCAATCAGCCCCAGCATTTT
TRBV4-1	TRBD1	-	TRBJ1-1	CASSLGQGANTEAFF	TGCGCCAGCAGCCTCGGACAGGGGGCGAACACTGAAGCTTTCTTT
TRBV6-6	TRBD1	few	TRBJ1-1	CASRGDSRNTEAFF	TGTGCCAGCAGGGGGGACAGCCGGAACACTGAAGCTTTCTTT
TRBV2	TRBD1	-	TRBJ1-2	CASGQGGYGYTF	TGTGCCAGCGGACAGGGCGGCTATGGCTACACCTTC
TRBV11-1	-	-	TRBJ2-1	CASSWEAGTVYNEQFF	TGTGCCAGCAGCTGGGAGGCGGGGACTGTCTACAATGAGCAGTTCTTC
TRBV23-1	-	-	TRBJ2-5	CASPFLVPRSLRTRQETQYF	TGCGCCAGCCCCTTCTTAGTTCCGCGTTCGTTGAGGACAAGGCAAGAGACCCAGTACTTC
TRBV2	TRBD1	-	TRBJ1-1	CASSETTGENTEAFF	TGTGCCAGCAGTGAAACTACAGGGGAGAACACTGAAGCTTTCTTT
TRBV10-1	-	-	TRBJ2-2	CATRDSPDTGELFF	TGCGCCACGCGGGACAGTCCGGACACCGGGGAGCTGTTTTTT
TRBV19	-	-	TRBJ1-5	CASSQGDRVINQPQHF	TGTGCCAGTAGTCAAGGAGACAGAGTGATCAATCAGCCCCAGCATTTT
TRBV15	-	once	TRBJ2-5	CATRAWAGEETQYF	TGTGCCACCAGGGCATGGGCCGGGGAAGAGACCCAGTACTTC
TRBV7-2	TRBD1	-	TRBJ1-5	CASSYGTGRSQPQHF	TGTGCCAGCAGCTACGGGACAGGACGAAGTCAGCCCCAGCATTTT
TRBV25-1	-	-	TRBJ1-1	CASSEGQAEAFF	TGTGCCAGCAGTGAGGGCCAAGCTGAAGCTTTCTTT
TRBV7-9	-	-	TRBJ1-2	CASSSPWVDRRGGYTF	TGTGCCAGCAGCTCCCCCTGGGTCGACAGGCGCGGTGGCTACACCTTC
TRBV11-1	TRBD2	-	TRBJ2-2	CASNPSGGAVGELFF	TGTGCCAGCAACCCTAGCGGGGGGGCCGTCGGGGAGCTGTTTTTT
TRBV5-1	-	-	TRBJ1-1	CASSVPQGGTEAFF	TGCGCCAGCAGCGTGCCTCAGGGTGGCACTGAAGCTTTCTTT
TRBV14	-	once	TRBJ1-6	CASSQDLGLRSPLHF	TGTGCCAGCAGCCAAGATTTGGGGCTTAGATCACCCCTCCACTTT
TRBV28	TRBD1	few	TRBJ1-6	CASSPGDRDNSPLHF	TGTGCCAGCAGTCCCGGGGACAGGGATAATTCCCCCCTCCACTTT
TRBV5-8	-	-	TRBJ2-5	CASSLGQLQETQYF	TGTGCCAGCAGCTTGGGACAACTCCAAGAGACCCAGTACTTC
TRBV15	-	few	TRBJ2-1	CATSSSGGDYNEQFF	TGTGCCACCAGCAGCTCGGGGGGCGACTACAATGAGCAGTTCTTC
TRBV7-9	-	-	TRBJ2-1	CASGGAGTAFEQFF	TGTGCCAGCGGCGGGGCAGGGACGGCATTTGAGCAGTTCTTC
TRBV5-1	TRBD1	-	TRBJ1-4	CASSLEQGGEKLFF	TGCGCCAGCAGCTTGGAACAGGGGGGAGAAAAACTGTTTTTT
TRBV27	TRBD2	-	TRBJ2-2	CASSLKAGGQNTGELFF	TGTGCCAGCAGTTTAAAGGCGGGGGGGCAGAACACCGGGGAGCTGTTTTTT
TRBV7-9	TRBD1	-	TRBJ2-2	CASSLAPGGNTGELFF	TGTGCCAGCAGCTTAGCTCCAGGGGGGAACACCGGGGAGCTGTTTTTT
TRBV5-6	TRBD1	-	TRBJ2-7	CASSRGQGREQYF	TGTGCCAGCAGCCGCGGACAGGGCCGCGAGCAGTACTTC
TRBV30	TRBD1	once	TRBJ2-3	CACAAGTGVLSPDTQYF	TGTGCCTGCGCAGCCGGGACAGGGGTACTCAGTCCAGATACGCAGTATTTT
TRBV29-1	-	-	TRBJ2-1	CSVGSQRGNEQFF	TGCAGCGTTGGGAGTCAGCGAGGCAATGAGCAGTTCTTC
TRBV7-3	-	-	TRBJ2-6	CASSPSSGANVLTF	TGTGCCAGCAGCCCGAGTTCTGGGGCCAACGTCCTGACTTTC
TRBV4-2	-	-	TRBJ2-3	CASSQDPTTSDTQYF	TGTGCCAGCAGCCAAGATCCCACAACTAGCGATACGCAGTATTTT
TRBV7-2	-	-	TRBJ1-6	CASSLGSSSYNSPLHF	TGTGCCAGCAGCCTTGGTAGTAGCTCCTATAATTCCCCCCTCCACTTT
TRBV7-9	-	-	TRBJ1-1	CASSHSGVRGHRAFF	TGTGCCAGCAGCCACAGCGGAGTCCGGGGACACAGGGCTTTCTTT
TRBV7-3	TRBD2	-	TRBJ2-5	CASSPGSSGGTETQYF	TGTGCCAGCAGCCCCGGGAGTAGCGGGGGGACGGAGACCCAGTACTTC
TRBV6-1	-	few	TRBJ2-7	CASSEWREQYF	TGTGCCAGCAGTGAGTGGAGGGAGCAGTACTTC
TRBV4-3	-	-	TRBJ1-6	CASSQGQTYNSPLHF	TGCGCCAGCAGCCAAGGCCAGACCTATAATTCACCCCTCCACTTT
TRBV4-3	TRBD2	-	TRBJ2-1	CASSQGPSLAGYNEQFF	TGCGCCAGCAGCCAAGGACCCAGCCTAGCGGGGTACAATGAGCAGTTCTTC
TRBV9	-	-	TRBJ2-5	CASSPRPSPQETQYF	TGTGCCAGCAGCCCCCGCCCGAGTCCCCAAGAGACCCAGTACTTC
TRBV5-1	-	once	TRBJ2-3	CASSLAGTSTDTQYF	TGCGCCAGCAGCTTGGCCGGTACTAGCACAGATACGCAGTATTTT
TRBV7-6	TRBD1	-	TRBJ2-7	CASSLGSGQGVYEQYF	TGTGCCAGCAGCTTAGGGTCCGGACAGGGTGTTTACGAGCAGTACTTC
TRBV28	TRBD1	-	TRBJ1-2	CASSAPGDRDGYTF	TGTGCCAGCAGTGCACCCGGGGACAGGGATGGCTACACCTTC
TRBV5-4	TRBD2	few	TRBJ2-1	CASSLVGLANEQFF	TGTGCCAGCAGCTTGGTGGGACTAGCGAATGAGCAGTTCTTC
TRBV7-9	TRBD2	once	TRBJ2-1	CASSPGGWGFF	TGTGCCAGCAGCCCCGGGGGGTGGGGGTTCTTC
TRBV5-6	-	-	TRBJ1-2	CASSFYRVSYGYTF	TGTGCCAGCAGCTTTTACAGGGTATCCTATGGCTACACCTTC
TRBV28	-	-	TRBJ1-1	CASSTSNRRAFF	TGTGCCAGCAGTACAAGCAACAGGAGAGCTTTCTTT
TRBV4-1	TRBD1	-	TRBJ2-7	CASSQEGQGAEQYF	TGCGCCAGCAGCCAAGAGGGACAGGGAGCCGAGCAGTACTTC
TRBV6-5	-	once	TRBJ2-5	CASSYSTGRTETQYF	TGTGCCAGCAGTTACTCCACAGGGCGGACGGAGACCCAGTACTTC
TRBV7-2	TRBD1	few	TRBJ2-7	CASSPRQGVYEQYF	TGTGCCAGCAGCCCCCGACAGGGGGTATACGAGCAGTACTTC
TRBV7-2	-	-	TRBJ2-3	CASSLVLGTDTQYF	TGTGCCAGCAGCTTAGTTCTAGGCACAGATACGCAGTATTTT
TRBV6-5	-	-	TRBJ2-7	CASSEGTQGYEQYF	TGTGCCAGCAGTGAAGGGACTCAAGGCTACGAGCAGTACTTC
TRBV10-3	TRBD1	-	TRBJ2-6	CAIGQGGGANVLTF	TGTGCCATTGGACAGGGCGGTGGGGCCAACGTCCTGACTTTC
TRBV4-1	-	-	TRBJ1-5	CASSQEGREPQHF	TGCGCCAGCAGCCAAGAGGGTCGGGAGCCCCAGCATTTT
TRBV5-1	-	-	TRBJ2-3	CASSPQKTVDTQYF	TGCGCCAGCAGCCCCCAAAAAACAGTGGATACGCAGTATTTT
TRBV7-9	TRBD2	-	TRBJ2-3	CASSQPSGGTDTQYF	TGTGCCAGCAGTCAACCCAGCGGGGGCACAGATACGCAGTATTTT
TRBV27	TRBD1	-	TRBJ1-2	CASSLGQGAINGYTF	TGTGCCAGCAGTTTGGGACAGGGGGCGATAAATGGCTACACCTTC
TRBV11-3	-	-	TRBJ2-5	CASSFGDSFLETQYF	TGTGCCAGCAGCTTTGGGGACTCCTTCCTCGAGACCCAGTACTTC
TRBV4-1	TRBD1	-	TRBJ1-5	CASSQRQGGQPQHF	TGCGCCAGCAGCCAGAGACAGGGTGGGCAGCCCCAGCATTTT
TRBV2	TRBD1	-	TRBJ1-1	CASTYRGLTEAFF	TGTGCCAGCACCTACAGGGGGCTCACTGAAGCTTTCTTT